Here is one TCR beta chain with its context. Trimming removed 4 bases at V and 1 base at J, with 19 bases between. Germline CDR1 SGHRS, CDR2 YFSETQ. The CDR3 consists of 17 residues. Sequencing used immunoSEQ multiplex PCR; TCRdb keeps in-frame clones, though not all of them. The profile shows under 250,000 clones, around 80% of them singletons. The data originate from a study of blood T cell repertoires in COVID-19. Sequenced sample: peripheral blood. The sequence derives from a woman in her 70s with acute or convalescent COVID-19. The chain employs TRBV5-1 and TRBJ2-3; weak D call: TRBD2 (7 bases). CDR3 nucleotide sequence: TGCGCCAGCAGCAGCCCCCCCGGGGGGCAGGGCACAGATACGCAGTATTTT. Encoded protein: CASSSPPGGQGTDTQYF.